These 8 T cell receptor beta chains were sequenced from one sample in a study of OX40 agonist ivuxolimab in advanced cancers. Using immunoSEQ multiplex PCR, the repertoire was profiled, and TCRdb retains in-frame clones only, with some absent. The sample records roughly 48,000 clones, 84% being singletons. The specimen was CD4+ or CD8+ T cells sorted from blood, collected in a trial of the OX40 agonist ivuxolimab. These receptors were taken from an adult with an advanced solid tumor such as melanoma, head and neck, liver or kidney cancer.

The V gene is TRBV9, the J gene TRBJ1-3, with D possibly being TRBD1 (6 bases). The CDR3 is made up of 17 amino acids. Germline CDR1 SGDLS, CDR2 YYNGEE. V dropped 2 bases and J dropped 1 base, with 16 bases sitting between them. Here the CDR3 reads CASSVSQGRSSGNTIYF. The CDR3 DNA is TGTGCCAGCAGCGTTTCGCAGGGGCGATCGTCTGGAAACACCATATATTTT.

This clone ranks as medium-sized (0.01 to 0.1%). V and J are TRBV10-3 and TRBJ1-1; 9 bases are shared with TRBD1. This CDR3 has 13 amino acids. J lost 8 bases, V lost 6 bases, and 7 bases had no gene match. The germline gives CDR1 ENHRY, CDR2 SYGVKD. The chain's CDR3 is CAIRPGQGTEAFF. For the CDR3, the DNA is TGTGCCATCAGACCGGGACAGGGAACCGAAGCTTTCTTT.

This clone was seen once. This sequence joins TRBV6-1 and TRBJ2-3; 7 nucleotides line up with TRBD2. Trimming cost V 8 bases and J 3 bases; bases outside gene matches: 5. Germline-derived CDR1 and CDR2 are MNHNS and SASEGT. The CDR3 has 13 amino acids. For the CDR3, the DNA is TGTGCCAGCCAAAATAGCGGGACAGATACGCAGTATTTT. It yields the protein CASQNSGTDTQYF.

This clone was seen just once. The chain recombines TRBV4-1 with TRBJ1-3; 7 bases map to TRBD1. The V segment lost 2 bases and the J segment 1 base; nucleotides outside the gene matches: 5. From germline, CDR1 is MGHRA and CDR2 YSYEKL. CDR3 size: 16 residues. CDR3 nucleotide sequence: TGCGCCAGCAGCCAACTATCAGGGGGATCTGGAAACACCATATATTTT. Its translation is CASSQLSGGSGNTIYF.

The gene calls are TRBV6-1 and TRBJ1-2; D call uncertain. Trimming cost V 6 bases and J 8 bases, with 10 bases left between them. The germline CDR1 and CDR2 sequences are MNHNS and SASEGT. The CDR3 spans 11 residues. CDR3 sequence: CASRSRGGYTF. CDR3 sequence (DNA): TGTGCCAGCAGGTCCCGGGGAGGCTACACCTTC.

The V gene is TRBV18, the J gene TRBJ2-1; D might be TRBD1 or TRBD2, each matching 5 bases. The ends were cut back, 4 bases at V and 6 bases at J, with 13 bases in the middle. There are 14 residues in the CDR3. Looked up from germline, CDR1 is KGHSH and CDR2 is LQKENI. The CDR3 region has the DNA TGTGCCAGCTCACGAGGGGCAGCGCCCAATGAGCAGTTCTTC. This sequence encodes CASSRGAAPNEQFF.

This sequence joins TRBV27 and TRBJ2-1; a weak D match, TRBD2 (6 bases). The CDR3 contains 14 residues. V lost 2 bases and J lost 1, with 6 bases in between. The germline V gene encodes CDR1 MNHEY and CDR2 SMNVEV (reference sequence). Here the CDR3 DNA reads TGTGCCAGCAGTTTAGCGGGGTCCTACAATGAGCAGTTCTTC. It encodes CASSLAGSYNEQFF.

Only one count was recorded for this clone. This sequence joins TRBV7-2 and TRBJ2-2; 7 nucleotides agree with TRBD1. The CDR3 consists of 15 residues. Germline V gene sequence: CDR1 SGHTA, CDR2 FQGNSA. With V trimmed by 5 bases and J by 5 bases, 8 bases remained unmatched. Here the CDR3 DNA reads TGTGCCAGCAGCCTAGACAGGGCCCGGACCGGGGAGCTGTTTTTT. Translation: CASSLDRARTGELFF. The full variable domain, with the rest looked up from reference TRBV7-2 and TRBJ2-2, is GAGVSQSPSNKVTEKGKDVELRCDPISGHTALYWYRQSLGQGLEFLIYFQGNSAPDKSGLPSDRFSAERTGGSVSTLTIQRTQQEDSAVYLCASSLDRARTGELFFGEGSRLTVL.